This passage covers 18 T cell receptor beta chains from one sample sequenced in a study of PD-L1 blockade in urothelial cancer. Produced via immunoSEQ multiplex PCR; TCRdb's table is partial and in-frame only. The sample yields 60,000 to 70,000 clones, around 81% seen once. Time point noted: pretreatment peripheral blood. Sequencing was performed on PBMCs, taken around atezolizumab (anti-PD-L1) treatment. These receptors originate from a man between 65 and 80 years old with urothelial cancer.

The chain carries TRBV9 and TRBJ2-5, with 11 nucleotides matching TRBD2. The germline gives CDR1 SGDLS, CDR2 YYNGEE. The CDR3 covers 16 residues. V lost 0 bases and J lost 4; bases outside the gene matches: 5. The CDR3 spells CASSVGSSGRAETQYF. The CDR3, as DNA: TGTGCCAGCAGCGTAGGTAGTAGCGGGAGGGCAGAGACCCAGTACTTC. Complete variable domain (other parts from reference TRBV9 and TRBJ2-5): DSGVTQTPKHLITATGQRVTLRCSPRSGDLSVYWYQQSLDQGLQFLIQYYNGEERAKGNILERFSAQQFPDLHSELNLSSLELGDSALYFCASSVGSSGRAETQYFGPGTRLLVL.

V is TRBV2 and J is TRBJ2-1; D is unresolved. Trimming shortened V by 6 bases and J by 0 bases, and 12 bases separated the two germline ends. Per germline, CDR1 SNHLY and CDR2 FYNNEI. The CDR3 runs 15 residues. The CDR3 DNA is TGTGCCAGCAGCCTTATGGGCCTCTCCTACAATGAGCAGTTCTTC. Translation: CASSLMGLSYNEQFF.

The V call is TRBV7-3, the J call TRBJ2-1, with 7 positions matching TRBD2. The V gene end was trimmed by 5 bases and the J gene end by 2 bases; junction bases not matched to a gene: 6. From germline, CDR1 is SGHTA and CDR2 FQGTGA. The CDR3 has 15 amino acids. CDR3 loop: CASSPPGGAYNEQFF. The CDR3 DNA reads TGTGCCAGCAGCCCCCCGGGGGGAGCCTACAATGAGCAGTTCTTC.

The rearrangement links TRBV7-2 to TRBJ2-5, with D possibly being TRBD2 (6 bases). The length of the CDR3 is 14 residues. Germline assignment: CDR1 SGHTA and CDR2 FQGNSA. Trimming removed 1 base at V and 5 bases at J, with 11 bases between. The CDR3 coding sequence is TGTGCCAGCAGCTTAGGAAGTGCGGGGGAGACCCAGTACTTC. This sequence encodes CASSLGSAGETQYF.

Remarks on this clone: In the same sample, other DNA sequences code for this CDR3. The chain has TRBV5-1 and TRBJ2-3, with D hard to call. Trimming left V 3 bases short and J 0 bases short, with 2 bases between. Looked up from germline, CDR1 is SGHRS and CDR2 is YFSETQ. The CDR3 is 12 residues long. The CDR3 DNA is TGCGCCAGCAGCTCGAGCACAGATACGCAGTATTTT. It translates to CASSSSTDTQYF.

The chain couples TRBV30 to TRBJ1-3; D gene unclear. Deletions cut 2 bases from V and 2 bases from J, with 7 bases between. Germline assignment: CDR1 GTSNPN and CDR2 SVGIG (reference sequence). This CDR3 is built from 13 residues. CDR3 amino acids: CAWSNRAGNTIYF. Written as DNA, the CDR3 is TGTGCCTGGAGTAACCGGGCTGGAAACACCATATATTTT.

The rearrangement uses TRBV7-8 and TRBJ1-2, with 8 bases identical to TRBD1. V dropped 1 base and J dropped 5; count of bases not matched to a gene: 6. Germline V gene lookup returns CDR1 SGHVS and CDR2 FQNEAQ. There are 15 residues in the CDR3. The CDR3 DNA reads TGTGCCAGCAGCTTAGACCCACAGGGGGGGTATGGCTACACCTTC. Translation: CASSLDPQGGYGYTF.

The chain links TRBV30 to TRBJ2-1, with 14 bases that match TRBD2. The CDR3 length is 15 residues. Germline CDR1 GTSNPN, CDR2 SVGIG (reference sequence). Trimming cost V 2 bases and J 7 bases; bases outside gene matches: 4. CDR3 coding DNA: TGTGCCTGGAGTTCCGGGACTAGCGGGAGTAATGAGCAGTTCTTC. It translates to CAWSSGTSGSNEQFF.

The V call is TRBV15, the J call TRBJ1-4; 9 nucleotides line up with TRBD1. This CDR3 is 16 amino acids long. Germline loops: CDR1 LNHNV, CDR2 YYDKDF (reference sequence). The V gene end was trimmed by 0 bases and the J gene end by 8 bases; junction bases not matched to a gene: 7. The chain's CDR3 is CATSREGVDRGEKLFF. The CDR3 DNA follows: TGTGCCACCAGCAGAGAAGGTGTGGACAGGGGCGAAAAACTGTTTTTT.

The chain couples TRBV7-9 to TRBJ1-4, with D unresolved. V was cut by 2 bases and J by 5 bases, with 12 bases left in between. Germline loops: CDR1 SEHNR, CDR2 FQNEAQ (reference sequence). The CDR3 length is 15 residues. In DNA, the CDR3 is TGTGCCAGCAGCTTAAGCAGACTGAGGAATGAAAAACTGTTTTTT. As protein: CASSLSRLRNEKLFF.

In this sample, this clone turned up a few times. V is TRBV18 and J is TRBJ1-1, with D possibly matching TRBD1 (6 bases). V lost 2 bases, J lost 4 bases, and 14 bases lay in between. Germline CDR1 KGHSH, CDR2 LQKENI. This CDR3 region has 15 residues. CDR3 protein: CASSPWQGQTTEAFF. In DNA, the CDR3 is TGTGCCAGCTCACCATGGCAGGGGCAGACCACTGAAGCTTTCTTT.

V gene TRBV10-3 combines with J gene TRBJ1-1; 7 nucleotides match TRBD1. Trimming took 4 bases from V and 4 from J; bases not matched to a gene: 9. The CDR3 is 15 amino acids. Germline CDR1 reads ENHRY; CDR2 reads SYGVKD. CDR3 loop: CAISGKGQTATEAFF. In DNA form, the CDR3 reads TGTGCCATCAGTGGGAAGGGACAGACAGCCACTGAAGCTTTCTTT.

This clone was seen many times. The chain has TRBV7-8 and TRBJ2-1, with TRBD1 as a possible D gene (5 bases). V dropped 3 bases and J dropped 0 bases, with 12 bases sitting between them. The CDR3 has 16 residues. Germline assignment: CDR1 SGHVS and CDR2 FQNEAQ. As DNA, the CDR3 is TGTGCCAGCAGCTTCGGACACCGGAGCTCCTACAATGAGCAGTTCTTC. Protein: CASSFGHRSSYNEQFF. The full variable domain, with the rest looked up from reference TRBV7-8 and TRBJ2-1, is GAGVSQSPRYKVAKRGQDVALRCDPISGHVSLFWYQQALGQGPEFLTYFQNEAQLDKSGLPSDRFFAERPEGSVSTLKIQRTQQEDSAVYLCASSFGHRSSYNEQFFGPGTRLTVL.

The chain couples TRBV19 to TRBJ1-2; a weak D match, TRBD1 (6 bases). Germline V gives CDR1 LNHDA, CDR2 SQIVND (reference sequence). V was trimmed by 6 bases and J by 8 bases, leaving 28 bases between them. The CDR3 is 17 residues long. The CDR3 DNA reads as TGTGCCAGTAGCGATCGACGACGTGAAGGGGGTCGGAGCGGCTACACCTTC. Protein product: CASSDRRREGGRSGYTF.

The rearrangement joins TRBV19 to TRBJ2-1, with 9 bases matching TRBD1. The CDR3 runs to 16 residues. Germline V gene lookup returns CDR1 LNHDA and CDR2 SQIVND (reference sequence). The V segment lost 6 bases and the J segment 0 bases; nucleotides outside the gene matches: 6. The CDR3 protein is CASSGTGRSSYNEQFF. The CDR3 nucleotides read TGTGCCAGTAGCGGGACAGGGCGAAGCTCCTACAATGAGCAGTTCTTC.

CDR3 bases: TGTGCCAGCTCACCTGGGGCTAGCGGGATCACCGGGGAGCTGTTTTTT. Its translation: CASSPGASGITGELFF. This rearrangement joins TRBV18 to TRBJ2-2; 9 nucleotides align to TRBD2. Germline CDR1 KGHSH, CDR2 LQKENI. This CDR3 is 16 amino acids long. V gave up 3 bases and J gave up 4 bases; unmatched junction bases: 6.

The chain has TRBV7-9 and TRBJ1-1, with TRBD1 as a possible D gene (6 bases). V was pared by 4 bases and J by 1 base, with 10 bases between. The CDR3 has 14 amino acids. Germline CDR1 reads SEHNR; CDR2 reads FQNEAQ (reference sequence). The CDR3 DNA reads as TGTGCCAGCAGCTCCCAGGGGCGGAACACTGAAGCTTTCTTT. This sequence encodes CASSSQGRNTEAFF.

The genes are TRBV5-1 and TRBJ2-7; 7 nucleotides line up with TRBD2. Looked up from germline, CDR1 is SGHRS and CDR2 is YFSETQ. Trimming took 1 base from V and 0 from J; bases not matched to a gene: 7. This CDR3 is 16 amino acids long. The CDR3 protein is CASSLSGQRGSYEQYF. The CDR3 DNA is TGCGCCAGCAGCTTGTCCGGTCAGCGGGGCTCCTACGAGCAGTACTTC.